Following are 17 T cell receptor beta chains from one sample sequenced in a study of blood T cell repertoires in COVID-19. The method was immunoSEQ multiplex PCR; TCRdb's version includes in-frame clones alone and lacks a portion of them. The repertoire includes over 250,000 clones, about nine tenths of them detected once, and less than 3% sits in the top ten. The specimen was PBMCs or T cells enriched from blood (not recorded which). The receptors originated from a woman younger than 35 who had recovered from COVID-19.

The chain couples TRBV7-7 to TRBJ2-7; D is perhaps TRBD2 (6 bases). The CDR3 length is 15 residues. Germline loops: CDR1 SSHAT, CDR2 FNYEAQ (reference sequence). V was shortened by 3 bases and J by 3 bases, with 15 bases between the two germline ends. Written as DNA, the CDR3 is TGTGCCAGCAGCTTTCGTCCGGGAGCTCTCTACGAGCAGTACTTC. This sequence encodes CASSFRPGALYEQYF.

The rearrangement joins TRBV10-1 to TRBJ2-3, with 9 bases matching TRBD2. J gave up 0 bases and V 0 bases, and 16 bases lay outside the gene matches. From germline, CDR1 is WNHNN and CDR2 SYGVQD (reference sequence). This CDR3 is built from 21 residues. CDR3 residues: CASSESGTFSGRPESTDTQYF. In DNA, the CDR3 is TGCGCCAGCAGTGAGTCCGGGACATTCAGCGGGAGGCCGGAAAGCACAGATACGCAGTATTTT.

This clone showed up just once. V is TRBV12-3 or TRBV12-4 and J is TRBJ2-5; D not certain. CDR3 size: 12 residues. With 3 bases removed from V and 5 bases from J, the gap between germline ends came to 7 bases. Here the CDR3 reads CASSFLLETQYF. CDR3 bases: TGTGCCAGCAGTTTCCTTTTGGAGACCCAGTACTTC.

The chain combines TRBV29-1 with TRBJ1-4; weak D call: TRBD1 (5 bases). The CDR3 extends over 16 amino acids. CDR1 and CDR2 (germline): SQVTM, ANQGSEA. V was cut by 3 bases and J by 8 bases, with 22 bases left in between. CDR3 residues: CSVETPGGAVGEKLFF. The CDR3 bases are TGCAGCGTTGAGACCCCAGGAGGGGCAGTAGGAGAAAAACTGTTTTTT.

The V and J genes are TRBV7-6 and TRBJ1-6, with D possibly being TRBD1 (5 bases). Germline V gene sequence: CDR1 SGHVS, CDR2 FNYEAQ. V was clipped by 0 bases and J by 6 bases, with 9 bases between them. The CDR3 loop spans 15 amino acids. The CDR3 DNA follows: TGTGCCAGCAGCTTAGCCGGCAGGGCTAATTCACCCCTCCACTTT. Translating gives CASSLAGRANSPLHF.

This CDR3 is CASSEIDRNTEAFF. The CDR3 DNA reads as TGCGCCAGCAGCGAGATAGACAGGAACACTGAAGCTTTCTTT. The rearrangement uses TRBV5-1 and TRBJ1-1; D may be TRBD1 (5 bases). The germline V gene encodes CDR1 SGHRS and CDR2 YFSETQ. Trimming removed 4 bases at V and 1 base at J, with 11 bases between. The CDR3 runs to 14 residues.

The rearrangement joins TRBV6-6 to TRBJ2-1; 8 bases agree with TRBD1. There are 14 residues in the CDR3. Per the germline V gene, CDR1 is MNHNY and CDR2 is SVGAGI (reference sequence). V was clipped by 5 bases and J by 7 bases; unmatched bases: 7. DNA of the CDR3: TGTGCCAGCAGTCGACAGGGGCCTCTTAATGAGCAGTTCTTC. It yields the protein CASSRQGPLNEQFF.

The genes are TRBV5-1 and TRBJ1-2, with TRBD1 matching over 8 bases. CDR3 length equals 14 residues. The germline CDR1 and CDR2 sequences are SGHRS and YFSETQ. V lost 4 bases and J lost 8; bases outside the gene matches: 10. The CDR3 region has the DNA TGCGCCAGCAGCACTGGACAGGGTTCAACCGGCTACACCTTC. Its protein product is CASSTGQGSTGYTF.

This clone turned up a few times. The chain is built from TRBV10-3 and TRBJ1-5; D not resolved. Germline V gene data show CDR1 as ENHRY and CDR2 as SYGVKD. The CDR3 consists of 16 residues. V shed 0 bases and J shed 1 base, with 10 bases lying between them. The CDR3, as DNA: TGTGCCATCAGTGAGTCAGTATCGGGGAGCAATCAGCCCCAGCATTTT. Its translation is CAISESVSGSNQPQHF.

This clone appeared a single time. CDR3 protein: CASSYPGQINQPQHF. CDR3 DNA: TGTGCCAGCAGTTATCCTGGACAGATCAATCAGCCCCAGCATTTT. V usage is TRBV6-2 or TRBV6-3 and J usage is TRBJ1-5; D may be TRBD1 (6 bases). V lost 3 bases to trimming and J lost 3 bases, with 12 bases between them. Germline V lookup: CDR1 MNHEY, CDR2 SVGEGT. This CDR3 region has 15 residues.

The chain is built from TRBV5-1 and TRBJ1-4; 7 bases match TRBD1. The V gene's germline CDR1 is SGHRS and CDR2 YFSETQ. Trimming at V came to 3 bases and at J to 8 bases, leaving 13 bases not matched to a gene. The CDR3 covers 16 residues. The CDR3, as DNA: TGCGCCAGCAGCTCTCAGGAGACAGGGTTGTTCGAAAAACTGTTTTTT. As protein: CASSSQETGLFEKLFF.

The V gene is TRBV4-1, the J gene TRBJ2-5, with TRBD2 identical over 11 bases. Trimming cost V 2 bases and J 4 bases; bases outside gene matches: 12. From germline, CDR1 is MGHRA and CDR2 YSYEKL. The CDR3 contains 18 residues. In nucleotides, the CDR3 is TGCGCCAGCAGCCAATTGAATCTAGGGCTAGCGGGGGGAGAGACCCAGTACTTC. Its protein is CASSQLNLGLAGGETQYF.

Here the CDR3 reads CAWRDSRFHEQYF. In DNA form, the CDR3 reads TGTGCCTGGAGGGATTCTAGGTTCCACGAGCAGTACTTC. The rearrangement links TRBV30 to TRBJ2-7, with unresolved D. The V gene lost 3 bases and the J gene lost 5 bases, with 14 bases spanning the gap. This CDR3 is built from 13 residues. Germline V gene sequence: CDR1 GTSNPN, CDR2 SVGIG (reference sequence).

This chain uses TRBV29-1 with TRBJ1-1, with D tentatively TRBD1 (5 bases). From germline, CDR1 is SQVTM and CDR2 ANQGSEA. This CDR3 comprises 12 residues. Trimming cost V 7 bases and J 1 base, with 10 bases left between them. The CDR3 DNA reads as TGCAGCGCCGACAGATCGAACACTGAAGCTTTCTTT. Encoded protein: CSADRSNTEAFF.

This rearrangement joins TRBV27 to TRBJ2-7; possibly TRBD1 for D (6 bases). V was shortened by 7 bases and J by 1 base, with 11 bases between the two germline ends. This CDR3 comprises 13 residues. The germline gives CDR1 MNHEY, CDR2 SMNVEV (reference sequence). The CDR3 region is CASKYRESYEQYF. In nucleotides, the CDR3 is TGTGCCAGCAAGTACAGGGAGTCCTACGAGCAGTACTTC.

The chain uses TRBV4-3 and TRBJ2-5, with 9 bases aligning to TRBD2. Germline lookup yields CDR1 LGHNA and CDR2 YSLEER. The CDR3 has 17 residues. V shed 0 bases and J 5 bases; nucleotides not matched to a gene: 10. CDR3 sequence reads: CASSQDRRGGAGETQYF. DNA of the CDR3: TGCGCCAGCAGCCAAGATCGTCGCGGGGGGGCTGGGGAGACCCAGTACTTC.

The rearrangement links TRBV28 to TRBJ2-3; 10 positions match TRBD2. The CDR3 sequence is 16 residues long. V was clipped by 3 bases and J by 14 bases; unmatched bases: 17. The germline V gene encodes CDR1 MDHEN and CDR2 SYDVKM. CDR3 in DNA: TGTGCCAGCAGTTTGGGGGTTTCTAGCGGGAGTCACCGCATGTATTTT. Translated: CASSLGVSSGSHRMYF.